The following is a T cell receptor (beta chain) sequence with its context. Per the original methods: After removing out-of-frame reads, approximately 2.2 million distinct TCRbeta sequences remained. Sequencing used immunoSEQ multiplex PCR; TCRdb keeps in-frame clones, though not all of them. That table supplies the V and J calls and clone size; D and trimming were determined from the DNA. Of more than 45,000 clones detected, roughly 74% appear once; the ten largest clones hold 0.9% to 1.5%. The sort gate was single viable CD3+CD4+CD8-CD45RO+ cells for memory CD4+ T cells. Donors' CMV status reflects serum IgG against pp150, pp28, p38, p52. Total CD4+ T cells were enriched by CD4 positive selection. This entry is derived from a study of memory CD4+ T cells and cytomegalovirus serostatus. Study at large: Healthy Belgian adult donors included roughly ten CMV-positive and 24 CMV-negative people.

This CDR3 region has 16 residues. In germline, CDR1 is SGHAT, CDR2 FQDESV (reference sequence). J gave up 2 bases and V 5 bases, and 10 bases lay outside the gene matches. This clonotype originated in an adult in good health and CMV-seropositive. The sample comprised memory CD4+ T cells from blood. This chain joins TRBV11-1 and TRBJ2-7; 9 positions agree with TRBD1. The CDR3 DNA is TGTGCCAGCAGCGCCCTAGGCGGACAGGGGACCTACGAGCAGTACTTC. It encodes CASSALGGQGTYEQYF.